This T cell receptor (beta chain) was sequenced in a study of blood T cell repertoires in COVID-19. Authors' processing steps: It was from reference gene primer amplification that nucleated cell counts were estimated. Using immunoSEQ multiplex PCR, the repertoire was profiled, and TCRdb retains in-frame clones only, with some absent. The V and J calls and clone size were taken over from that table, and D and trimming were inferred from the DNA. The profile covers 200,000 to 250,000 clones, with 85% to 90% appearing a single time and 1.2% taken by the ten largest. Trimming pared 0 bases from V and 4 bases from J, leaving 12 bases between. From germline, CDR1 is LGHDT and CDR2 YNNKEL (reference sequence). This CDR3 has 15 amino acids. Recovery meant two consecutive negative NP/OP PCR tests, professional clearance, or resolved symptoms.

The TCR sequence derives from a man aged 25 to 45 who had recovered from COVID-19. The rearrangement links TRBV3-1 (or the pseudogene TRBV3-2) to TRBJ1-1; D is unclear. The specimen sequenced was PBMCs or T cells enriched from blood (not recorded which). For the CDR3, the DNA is TGTGCCAGCAGCCAAGACCCCCCGGAGGGCACTGAAGCTTTCTTT. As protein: CASSQDPPEGTEAFF.